The rows below give T cell receptor beta chains drawn from one sample of a study of blood T cell repertoires in COVID-19. The method was immunoSEQ multiplex PCR; TCRdb's version includes in-frame clones alone and lacks a portion of them. The sample shows a few hundred thousand clones, around 85% of them seen only once. The sample was peripheral blood. Source of these receptors: a woman aged 18-29 years with acute or convalescent COVID-19. Each CDR3 is given with its conserved first and last residue. The D gene is left open where the match is weak. Clone sizes are given selectively: once, few, many, or a class where the clone is expanded.

>TRBV30|TRBJ1-1|-|-
TGTGCCTGGAGTCCAACAACAGGGAGTGAAGCTTTCTTT
CAWSPTTGSEAFF
>TRBV10-3|TRBJ1-1|few|TRBD1
TGTGCCATCAGTGCTACGACAGGGGTGAACACTGAAGCTTTCTTT
CAISATTGVNTEAFF
>TRBV6-5|TRBJ2-7|-|-
TGTGCCAGCAGTTACTCGAAGGGGGGGGTTTACGAGCAGTACTTC
CASSYSKGGVYEQYF
>TRBV5-1|TRBJ2-4|-|-
TGCGCCAGCAGCTTACAGGGAAATCTAGCCAAAAACATTCAGTACTTC
CASSLQGNLAKNIQYF
>TRBV6-5|TRBJ1-2|-|TRBD1
TGTGCCAGCAGCAGGGGGCAGAATGGCTACACCTTC
CASSRGQNGYTF
>TRBV7-2|TRBJ2-7|-|-
TGTGCCAGCAGCTTAGCCGACTCGGGCCAGGGATTTGTCGAGCAGTACTTC
CASSLADSGQGFVEQYF
>TRBV5-6|TRBJ2-2|once|-
TGTGCCAGCAGCTTGGGGCCAGGGACTCGGACCGGGGAGCTGTTTTTT
CASSLGPGTRTGELFF
>TRBV5-1|TRBJ2-1|-|-
TGCGCCAGCAGCTTGGGGCAGGGGCAAGGGAATGAGCAGTTCTTC
CASSLGQGQGNEQFF
>TRBV5-4|TRBJ1-5|-|-
TGTGCCAGCAGCTCTGACGGAGCCAATCAGCCCCAGCATTTT
CASSSDGANQPQHF
>TRBV27|TRBJ1-5|-|-
TGTGCCAGCAGTCCGACAGGCAATAGCAATCAGCCCCAGCATTTT
CASSPTGNSNQPQHF
>TRBV10-1|TRBJ1-3|-|-
TGCGCCACCTCGAGTAGCTCTGGAAACACCATATATTTT
CATSSSSGNTIYF
>TRBV2|TRBJ1-6|few|-
TGTGCCAGCGGGTATGAGTCTAGGTCACCCCTCCACTTT
CASGYESRSPLHF
>TRBV18|TRBJ1-1|-|TRBD1
TGTGCCAGCTCACCGGCGACAGGGGCCCTTGAAGCTTTCTTT
CASSPATGALEAFF
>TRBV4-1|TRBJ1-1|-|-
TGCGCCAGCAGACAATTCCACGGGGGGAGGAACACTGAAGCTTTCTTT
CASRQFHGGRNTEAFF
>TRBV29-1|TRBJ1-2|-|-
TGCAGCGTTGGCGACCCCAGCGTCGGGGTTAGGGGCTACACCTTC
CSVGDPSVGVRGYTF
>TRBV7-2|TRBJ2-2|few|TRBD2
TGTGCCAGCAGCCCCCTAGCGGGAGTAACCGGGGAGCTGTTTTTT
CASSPLAGVTGELFF